This T cell receptor beta chain was obtained from a study of patients and donors after allogeneic stem cell transplantation. TCRdb called the RT-PCR reads again in MiXCR, with one record for every CDR3 protein. The sample yields about 230,000 distinct CDR3 sequences, 13% to 15% seen once. CDR3 length equals 14 residues. The germline CDR1 and CDR2 sequences are SNHLY and FYNNEI. Trimming pared 5 bases from V and 3 bases from J, leaving 13 bases between. V is TRBV2 and J is TRBJ2-5, with a possible D match to TRBD2 (6 bases). The clonotype originates from a human donor who was either an allogeneic HSCT recipient or a stem cell or donor lymphocyte infusion donor (not recorded which). It is not recorded whose cells these are; they may come from a transplant donor. Sequencing used blood, either unsorted or a sorted T cell fraction (not recorded which). The CDR3 nucleotides are TGTGCCAGCAGTTCCGGGACTCCTGAAGAGACCCAGTACTTC. Encoded protein: CASSSGTPEETQYF.